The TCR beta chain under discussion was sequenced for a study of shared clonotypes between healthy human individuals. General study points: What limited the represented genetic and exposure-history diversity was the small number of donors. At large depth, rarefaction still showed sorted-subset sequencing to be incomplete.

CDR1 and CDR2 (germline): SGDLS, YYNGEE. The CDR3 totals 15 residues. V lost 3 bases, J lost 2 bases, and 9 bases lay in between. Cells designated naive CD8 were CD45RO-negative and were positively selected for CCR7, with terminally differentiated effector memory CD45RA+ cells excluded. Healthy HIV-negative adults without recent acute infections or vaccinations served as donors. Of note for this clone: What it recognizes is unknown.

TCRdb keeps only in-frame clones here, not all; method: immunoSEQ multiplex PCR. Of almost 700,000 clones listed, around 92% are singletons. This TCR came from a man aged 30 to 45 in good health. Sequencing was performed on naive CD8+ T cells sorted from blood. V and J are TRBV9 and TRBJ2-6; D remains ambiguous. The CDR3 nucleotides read TGTGCCAGCAGCGCATCTTCAACTGGGGCCAACGTCCTGACTTTC. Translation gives CASSASSTGANVLTF.